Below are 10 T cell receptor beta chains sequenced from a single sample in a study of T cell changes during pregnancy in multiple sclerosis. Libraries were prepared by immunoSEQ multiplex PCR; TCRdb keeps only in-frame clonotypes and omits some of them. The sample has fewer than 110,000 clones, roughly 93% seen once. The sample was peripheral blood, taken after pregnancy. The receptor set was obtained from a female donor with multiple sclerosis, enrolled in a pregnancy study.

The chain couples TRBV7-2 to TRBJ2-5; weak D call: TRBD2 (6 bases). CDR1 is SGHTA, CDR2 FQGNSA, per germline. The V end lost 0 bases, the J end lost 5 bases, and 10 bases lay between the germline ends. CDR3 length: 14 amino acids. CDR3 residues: CASSLAGGRETQYF. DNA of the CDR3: TGTGCCAGCAGCTTAGCGGGGGGACGGGAGACCCAGTACTTC.

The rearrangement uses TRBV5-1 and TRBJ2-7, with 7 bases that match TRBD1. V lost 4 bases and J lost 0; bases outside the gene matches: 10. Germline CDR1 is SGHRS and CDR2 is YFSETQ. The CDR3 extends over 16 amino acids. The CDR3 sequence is CASSIGHGTASYEQYF. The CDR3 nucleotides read TGCGCCAGCAGCATTGGGCACGGGACAGCCTCCTACGAGCAGTACTTC.

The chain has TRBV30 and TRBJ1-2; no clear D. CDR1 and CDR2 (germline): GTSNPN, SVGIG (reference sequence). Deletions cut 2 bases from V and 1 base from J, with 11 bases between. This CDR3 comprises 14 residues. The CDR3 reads CAWSQAGINYGYTF. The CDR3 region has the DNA TGTGCCTGGAGTCAGGCAGGAATTAACTATGGCTACACCTTC. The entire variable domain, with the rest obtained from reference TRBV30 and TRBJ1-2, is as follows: SQTIHQWPATLVQPVGSPLSLECTVEGTSNPNLYWYRQAAGRGLQLLFYSVGIGQISSEVPQNLSASRPQDRQFILSSKKLLLSDSGFYLCAWSQAGINYGYTFGSGTRLTVV.

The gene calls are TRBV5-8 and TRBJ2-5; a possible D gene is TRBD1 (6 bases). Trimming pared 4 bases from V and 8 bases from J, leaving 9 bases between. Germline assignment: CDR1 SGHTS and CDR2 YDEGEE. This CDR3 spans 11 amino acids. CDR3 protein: CASSPDRTQYF. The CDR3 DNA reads TGTGCCAGCAGCCCGGACAGAACCCAGTACTTC.

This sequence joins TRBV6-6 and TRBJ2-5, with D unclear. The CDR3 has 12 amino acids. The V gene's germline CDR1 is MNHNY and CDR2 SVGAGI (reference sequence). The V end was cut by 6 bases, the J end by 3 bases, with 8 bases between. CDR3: CASSPVKETQYF. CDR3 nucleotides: TGTGCCAGCAGCCCAGTAAAAGAGACCCAGTACTTC.

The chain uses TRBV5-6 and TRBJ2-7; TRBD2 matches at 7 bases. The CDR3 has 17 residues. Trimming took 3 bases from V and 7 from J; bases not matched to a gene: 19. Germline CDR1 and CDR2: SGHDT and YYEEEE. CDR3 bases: TGTGCCAGCAGCTCCTTAATGCCCGAGTTGGGGGGAGGGGAGCAGTACTTC. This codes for CASSSLMPELGGGEQYF.

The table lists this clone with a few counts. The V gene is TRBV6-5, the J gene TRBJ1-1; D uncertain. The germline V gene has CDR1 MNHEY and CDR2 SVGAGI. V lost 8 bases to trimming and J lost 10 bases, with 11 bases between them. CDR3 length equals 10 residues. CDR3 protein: CASVGQVAFF. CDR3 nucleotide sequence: TGTGCCAGCGTAGGCCAGGTAGCTTTCTTT.

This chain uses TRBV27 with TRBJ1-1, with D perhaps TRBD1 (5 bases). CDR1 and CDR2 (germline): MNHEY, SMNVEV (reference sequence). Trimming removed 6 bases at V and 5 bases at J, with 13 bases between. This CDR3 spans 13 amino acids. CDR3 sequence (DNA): TGTGCCAGCAGAGGATCGGGGGGTACTGAAGCTTTCTTT. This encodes CASRGSGGTEAFF.

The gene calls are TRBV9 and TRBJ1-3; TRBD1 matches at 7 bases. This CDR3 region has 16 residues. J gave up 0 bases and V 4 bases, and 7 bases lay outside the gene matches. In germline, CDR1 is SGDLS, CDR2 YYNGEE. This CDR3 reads CASSSRDRASGNTIYF. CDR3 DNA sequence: TGTGCCAGCAGCTCCCGAGACAGGGCCTCTGGAAACACCATATATTTT. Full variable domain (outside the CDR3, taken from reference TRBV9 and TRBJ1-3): DSGVTQTPKHLITATGQRVTLRCSPRSGDLSVYWYQQSLDQGLQFLIQYYNGEERAKGNILERFSAQQFPDLHSELNLSSLELGDSALYFCASSSRDRASGNTIYFGEGSWLTVV.

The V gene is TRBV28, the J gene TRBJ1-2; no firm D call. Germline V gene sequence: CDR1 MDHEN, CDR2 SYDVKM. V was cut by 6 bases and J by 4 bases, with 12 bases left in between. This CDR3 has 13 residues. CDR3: CASRRGGSYGYTF. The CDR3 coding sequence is TGTGCCAGCAGACGAGGCGGCTCCTATGGCTACACCTTC.